Each of the 3 T cell receptor beta chains below was sequenced from the same sample in a study of T cells in Graves' hyperthyroidism and ophthalmopathy. TCR beta CDR3 region amplification was performed from RNA transcripts. First-round RT-PCR with HTBI primers amplified the TCR CDR3 region. TCRdb fed the multiplex PCR reads into MiXCR, producing one record per CDR3 protein. This sample has about half a million distinct CDR3 sequences, with approximately 23% found just once. Input material: blood. Receptor source: a woman aged 70-85 years with Graves' ophthalmopathy.

In this sample, this clonotype turned up once. The CDR3 region has the DNA TGTGCCAGCAGCCAAGGGACAGACCAAACTTCCTATGGTGGCTACACCTTC. It codes for CASSQGTDQTSYGGYTF. V is TRBV11-2 and J is TRBJ1-2; 7 bases match TRBD1. Germline V CDR1 and CDR2: SGHAT, FQNNGV. The CDR3 consists of 17 residues. With V trimmed by 5 bases and J by 7 bases, 19 bases remained unmatched.

This clonotype has a handful of counts. The chain combines TRBV18 with TRBJ2-7; weak D call: TRBD2 (5 bases). CDR1 and CDR2 from the germline V gene are KGHSH and LQKENI. V was clipped by 2 bases and J by 4 bases, with 9 bases between them. This CDR3 has 13 residues. The CDR3 coding sequence is TGTGCCAGCTCACCATCGGACTTTTACGAGCAGTACTTC. This sequence encodes CASSPSDFYEQYF.

This clonotype was found once. The junction differs from germline at one of its ends, possibly a read error. The rearrangement joins TRBV27 to TRBJ2-7; tentatively, D is TRBD2 (5 bases). The CDR3 length is 13 residues. Germline-derived CDR1 and CDR2 are MNHEY and SMNVEV (reference sequence). Here the CDR3 reads CASSLGGGYKQYF. In DNA form, the CDR3 reads TGTGCCAGCAGTTTAGGAGGAGGCTACAAGCAGTACTTC.